Below are 27 T cell receptor beta chains sequenced from a single sample in a study of CD8 T cells in ankylosing spondylitis. Whole-study results and caveats: Roughly eight highly homologous variants made up a TCR beta motif that seemed to typify ankylosing spondylitis blood.

These TCRs are of unknown antigen specificity. MiXCR, run by TCRdb on the 5' RACE reads, gives a single entry per CDR3 protein. This sample has about 840,000 distinct CDR3 sequences; 10% to 15% occur once, and the top ten carry 0.45% to 0.6%. Material for sequencing was blood, either unsorted or a sorted T cell fraction (not recorded which). The receptors were sampled from a male donor with ankylosing spondylitis.

This clonotype has a count of ten or more. CDR3 nucleotides: TGTGCCATCAGTCTCAGGGGATCGAACACTGAAGCTTTCTTT. Protein product: CAISLRGSNTEAFF. The gene calls are TRBV10-3 and TRBJ1-1; possibly TRBD1 for D (6 bases). Germline CDR1 and CDR2: ENHRY and SYGVKD. The CDR3 is 14 residues long. V lost 5 bases and J 1 base, leaving 11 bases between the germline ends.

This clonotype was counted ten times or more. The rearrangement links TRBV29-1 to TRBJ2-7; D uncertain. The CDR3 extends over 11 amino acids. V gave up 7 bases and J gave up 7 bases, with 14 bases separating them. CDR1 SQVTM and CDR2 ANQGSEA come from the germline V gene. This chain's CDR3 is CSAHMGLEQYF. CDR3 in DNA: TGCAGCGCCCATATGGGCCTGGAGCAGTACTTC.

The chain links TRBV6-1 to TRBJ2-2; TRBD2 is a possible D gene (5 bases). V gave up 1 base and J gave up 6 bases, with 18 bases separating them. The CDR3 runs 17 residues. Germline assignment: CDR1 MNHNS and CDR2 SASEGT. Here the CDR3 reads CASSEDSWGVASGELFF. CDR3 DNA sequence: TGTGCCAGCAGTGAAGATTCGTGGGGAGTAGCATCCGGGGAGCTGTTTTTT.

This rearrangement joins TRBV5-1 to TRBJ1-1; D may be TRBD1 (5 bases). With 5 bases removed from V and 4 bases from J, the gap between germline ends came to 12 bases. The CDR3 totals 13 residues. Germline V gene lookup returns CDR1 SGHRS and CDR2 YFSETQ. Written as DNA, the CDR3 is TGCGCCAGCAGGGACCGGGGGGGCACTGAAGCTTTCTTT. This codes for CASRDRGGTEAFF.

This clonotype was recorded a few times. The V call is TRBV12-3 or TRBV12-4, the J call TRBJ1-5, with 9 bases identical to TRBD1. J was trimmed by 7 bases and V by 5 bases; bases with no gene match: 6. The CDR3 runs 14 residues. The chain's CDR3 is CASSERGQGQPQHF. In DNA, the CDR3 is TGTGCCAGCAGTGAGAGGGGACAGGGCCAGCCCCAGCATTTT.

This clonotype was seen only a few times. The J gene is TRBJ1-2, the V gene TRBV6-5, with 10 positions matching TRBD1. This CDR3 is built from 16 residues. Trimming removed 1 base from V and 8 bases from J; junction bases left unmatched: 10. Per germline, CDR1 MNHEY and CDR2 SVGAGI. CDR3 amino acids: CASSYYPRDRGRGYTF. In DNA, the CDR3 is TGTGCCAGCAGTTACTATCCTAGGGACAGGGGTCGAGGCTACACCTTC.

In this sample, this clonotype turned up many times. This chain connects TRBV20-1 to TRBJ2-2; TRBD2 might be the D (5 bases). Germline V CDR1 and CDR2: DFQATT, SNEGSKA (reference sequence). V dropped 4 bases and J dropped 6 bases, with 6 bases sitting between them. CDR3 length: 11 amino acids. The CDR3 sequence is CSAKRAGELFF. The CDR3 bases are TGCAGTGCTAAGAGGGCCGGGGAGCTGTTTTTT.

This clonotype was found a few times. A much more abundant neighbour one base away suggests this may be a read error. This chain joins TRBV4-2 and TRBJ2-1; 13 bases map to TRBD2. The CDR3 totals 18 residues. Germline V gene data show CDR1 as LGHNA and CDR2 as YNFKEQ. The CDR3 DNA is TGTGCCATCAGCCCGGCACTAGCGGGAGGGAGTTGGGACAATGAGCAGTTCTTC. It codes for CAISPALAGGSWDNEQFF.

In this sample, this clonotype turned up a few times. The J gene is TRBJ2-5, the V gene TRBV2, with TRBD1 identical over 8 bases. Germline V gene lookup returns CDR1 SNHLY and CDR2 FYNNEI. Losses at the gene ends were 9 bases for V and 1 base for J; bases not matched to a gene: 7. The CDR3 is 14 amino acids. The CDR3 nucleotides are TGTGCCAGTCTCCGGGACAGGAGCCAAGAGACCCAGTACTTC. It is translated as CASLRDRSQETQYF.

The chain couples TRBV11-2 to TRBJ2-1; 13 bases are a match to TRBD2. The V gene's germline CDR1 is SGHAT and CDR2 FQNNGV. The CDR3 spans 20 residues. The V and J ends lost 5 bases and 4 bases, in that order; junction bases with no gene match: 17. The CDR3 region has the DNA TGTGCCAGCAGCCGGAGCCCGGGACTAGCGGGATATCGGCGGTACAATGAGCAGTTCTTC. This encodes CASSRSPGLAGYRRYNEQFF.

The rearrangement uses TRBV4-2 and TRBJ1-2; no reliable D call. CDR1 and CDR2 from the germline V gene are LGHNA and YNFKEQ. Trimming pared 3 bases from V and 5 bases from J, leaving 13 bases between. The CDR3 sequence is 14 residues long. The CDR3, as DNA: TGTGCCAGCAGCCAGCGAGCGTCTTCGTATGGCTACACCTTC. Translated: CASSQRASSYGYTF.

The chain employs TRBV7-2 and TRBJ1-3, with unresolved D. The CDR3 runs 15 residues. Trimming took 5 bases from V and 1 from J, leaving 12 bases between them. Germline CDR1 reads SGHTA; CDR2 reads FQGNSA. The CDR3 sequence is CASSRWTLSGNTIYF. CDR3 in DNA: TGTGCCAGCAGCAGATGGACGTTGTCTGGAAACACCATATATTTT.

The chain couples TRBV6-5 to TRBJ1-6, with D unclear. The V end was cut by 1 base, the J end by 1 base, with 8 bases between. The CDR3 covers 16 residues. Germline V gene sequence: CDR1 MNHEY, CDR2 SVGAGI. The CDR3 region has the DNA TGTGCCAGCAGTTACTGGGCTCTGTCCTATAATTCACCCCTCCACTTT. Its translation: CASSYWALSYNSPLHF.

DNA of the CDR3: TGTGCCAGCAGTTCCACAGGGGTGGGCATTCAGTACTTC. This gives the protein CASSSTGVGIQYF. The rearrangement uses TRBV6-5 and TRBJ2-4, with 7 positions matching TRBD1. The CDR3 is made up of 13 amino acids. Germline trimming cut 4 bases from V and 9 bases from J; bases unmatched to any gene: 6. From germline, CDR1 is MNHEY and CDR2 SVGAGI.

This clonotype was counted between two and nine times. This chain connects TRBV24-1 to TRBJ2-1; maybe TRBD2 (5 bases). CDR3 length equals 13 residues. The germline V and J ends were trimmed by 2 bases and 7 bases, with 8 bases remaining between them. The germline V gene encodes CDR1 KGHDR and CDR2 SFDVKD. In DNA, the CDR3 is TGTGCCACCAGTGATTCCACTAGGAATGAGCAGTTCTTC. Its translation: CATSDSTRNEQFF.

This clonotype occurred many times. V gene TRBV5-1 combines with J gene TRBJ2-6; no firm D call. V was trimmed by 0 bases and J by 0 bases, leaving 4 bases between them. Germline CDR1 reads SGHRS; CDR2 reads YFSETQ. The CDR3 loop spans 15 amino acids. CDR3 sequence: CASSLDSSGANVLTF. Here the CDR3 DNA reads TGCGCCAGCAGCTTGGACAGCTCTGGGGCCAACGTCCTGACTTTC.

This clonotype has only one observation. The chain employs TRBV19 and TRBJ2-7; 9 bases are shared with TRBD1. Germline-derived CDR1 and CDR2 are LNHDA and SQIVND (reference sequence). The CDR3 spans 17 residues. V dropped 1 base and J dropped 1; count of bases not matched to a gene: 8. DNA of the CDR3: TGTGCCAGTAGTATAGCCCCAGGGACAGGGTATTCCTACGAGCAGTACTTC. Translation gives CASSIAPGTGYSYEQYF. Filled out from reference TRBV19 and TRBJ2-7, the complete variable domain reads DGGITQSPKYLFRKEGQNVTLSCEQNLNHDAMYWYRQDPGQGLRLIYYSQIVNDFQKGDIAEGYSVSREKKESFPLTVTSAQKNPTAFYLCASSIAPGTGYSYEQYFGPGTRLTVT.

Worth noting for this clonotype: Its ends do not fully match the called genes, so a read error is possible. The chain links TRBV29-1 to TRBJ2-7, with 10 bases that match TRBD1. Germline V gene sequence: CDR1 SQVTM, CDR2 ANQGSEA. This CDR3 contains 14 residues. The CDR3 DNA sequence: TGCAACGTTGCCCGGGACAGGGGATTATGGGAGCAGTACTTC. Translating it yields CNVARDRGLWEQYF.

This clonotype was recorded at least ten times. V gene TRBV20-1 combines with J gene TRBJ2-1; the D is unclear. Deletions cut 0 bases from V and 4 bases from J, with 10 bases between. CDR1 DFQATT and CDR2 SNEGSKA come from the germline V gene (reference sequence). The CDR3 totals 14 residues. The CDR3 loop reads CSARDGHAYNEQFF. The CDR3 nucleotides read TGCAGTGCTAGAGATGGGCACGCATACAATGAGCAGTTCTTC.

This clonotype turned up a few times. The chain has TRBV5-1 and TRBJ1-5, with a tentative D call TRBD1 (5 bases). Trimming removed 4 bases at V and 0 bases at J, with 11 bases between. This CDR3 is 15 amino acids long. Looked up from germline, CDR1 is SGHRS and CDR2 is YFSETQ. In DNA form, the CDR3 reads TGCGCCAGCAGCCCGGACACGGATAGCAATCAGCCCCAGCATTTT. It is translated as CASSPDTDSNQPQHF.

This clonotype has ten or more counts. This CDR3 is CASSLASTMSSYEQYF. As DNA, the CDR3 is TGTGCCAGCAGCTTAGCATCGACGATGAGCTCCTACGAGCAGTACTTC. The rearrangement links TRBV7-2 to TRBJ2-7; D gene ambiguous. V gave up 0 bases and J gave up 0 bases, with 12 bases separating them. The CDR3 has 16 amino acids. CDR1 is SGHTA and CDR2 is FQGNSA in the germline V gene.

The gene calls are TRBV18 and TRBJ2-5; 7 positions agree with TRBD2. The CDR3 runs to 17 residues. The germline gives CDR1 KGHSH, CDR2 LQKENI. With 2 bases clipped from V and 10 bases from J, the junction kept 19 bases outside the gene matches. CDR3 residues: CASSPYSWDYLVRSQYF. The CDR3 DNA follows: TGTGCCAGCTCACCATATTCCTGGGACTACCTCGTTCGGAGCCAGTACTTC. The full variable domain, completed using reference TRBV18 and TRBJ2-5, is NAGVMQNPRHLVRRRGQEARLRCSPMKGHSHVYWYRQLPEEGLKFMVYLQKENIIDESGMPKERFSAEFPKEGPSILRIQQVVRGDSAAYFCASSPYSWDYLVRSQYFGPGTRLLVL.

This clonotype was seen a handful of times. V and J are TRBV5-6 and TRBJ1-6; 8 positions agree with TRBD1. Looked up from germline, CDR1 is SGHDT and CDR2 is YYEEEE. Losses at the gene ends were 2 bases for V and 8 bases for J; bases not matched to a gene: 12. CDR3 length: 17 residues. CDR3 sequence (DNA): TGTGCCAGCAGCTTCCTCGCAACCTCAGGGGGCGATTCACCCCTCCACTTT. It encodes CASSFLATSGGDSPLHF. The full variable domain, its missing parts supplied by reference TRBV5-6 and TRBJ1-6, is DAGVTQSPTHLIKTRGQQVTLRCSPKSGHDTVSWYQQALGQGPQFIFQYYEEEERQRGNFPDRFSGHQFPNYSSELNVNALLLGDSALYLCASSFLATSGGDSPLHFGNGTRLTVT.

This clonotype is medium-sized by share. The chain has TRBV29-1 and TRBJ2-1; weak D call: TRBD1 (6 bases). Trimming took off 2 bases at V and 2 bases at J, with 16 bases between the two ends. The CDR3 runs to 16 residues. The germline V gene encodes CDR1 SQVTM and CDR2 ANQGSEA. The CDR3 loop reads CSVESLDSQTYNEQFF. In DNA form, the CDR3 reads TGCAGCGTTGAATCCCTGGACAGCCAGACCTACAATGAGCAGTTCTTC.

This clonotype was observed a handful of times. The chain couples TRBV6-2 or TRBV6-3 to TRBJ2-1, with 7 bases aligning to TRBD2. The CDR3 extends over 16 amino acids. V was clipped by 3 bases and J by 4 bases; unmatched bases: 9. The V gene's germline CDR1 is MNHEY and CDR2 SVGEGT. The CDR3 sequence: CASSYPGREIYNEQFF. CDR3 nucleotides: TGTGCCAGCAGTTATCCCGGGCGGGAGATATACAATGAGCAGTTCTTC.

This clonotype was recorded a few times. This chain connects TRBV6-4 to TRBJ2-3, with TRBD2 matching over 13 bases. The CDR3 covers 14 residues. V shed 4 bases, J shed 5 bases, and the junction held 0 bases outside the gene matches. CDR1 MRHNA and CDR2 SNTAGT come from the germline V gene. CDR3 in DNA: TGTGCCAGCAGTGGGACTAGCGGGGGAGATACGCAGTATTTT. Its protein product is CASSGTSGGDTQYF.

This clonotype turned up a few times. The chain uses TRBV5-1 and TRBJ2-3; the D gene is possibly TRBD1 (7 bases). V was shortened by 4 bases and J by 3 bases, with 15 bases between the two germline ends. The CDR3 is 15 residues long. Germline V gives CDR1 SGHRS, CDR2 YFSETQ. Here the CDR3 DNA reads TGCGCCAGCAGCGGGACTCGACAGGGAACAGATACGCAGTATTTT. Amino acids: CASSGTRQGTDTQYF.